The next 28 T cell receptor beta chains were all read from a single sample in a study of blood T cells in healthy people across ages. The use of a sample-barcoded 5' primer and a J-beta primer mix characterized a second PCR of roughly 7 to 11 cycles. One entry per CDR3 protein results from TCRdb running MiXCR on the 5' RACE reads. The sample carries about 570,000 distinct CDR3 sequences, roughly a quarter recorded once. Material for sequencing was blood. Source of these receptors: a woman in her 70s in good health.

The chain carries TRBV7-2 and TRBJ2-7; D not certain. This CDR3 contains 16 residues. Per germline, CDR1 SGHTA and CDR2 FQGNSA. V was cut by 6 bases and J by 1 base, with 19 bases left in between. The CDR3 here is CASRYIYIQTSYEQYF. CDR3 sequence (DNA): TGTGCCAGCAGGTATATTTACATACAAACTTCCTACGAGCAGTACTTC.

V usage is TRBV12-3 or TRBV12-4 and J usage is TRBJ1-3, with D maybe TRBD1 (5 bases). V was cut by 2 bases and J by 6 bases, with 11 bases left in between. This CDR3 region has 14 residues. CDR3 residues: CASSLRGGLNTIYF. The DNA of the CDR3 is TGTGCCAGCAGTTTACGTGGGGGATTAAACACCATATATTTT.

This chain joins TRBV5-1 and TRBJ2-5; the D gene is possibly TRBD1 (6 bases). Looked up from germline, CDR1 is SGHRS and CDR2 is YFSETQ. Between the trimmed V and J ends, which lost 4 bases and 4 bases, there was a span of 14 bases. The CDR3 runs 14 residues. The CDR3 DNA follows: TGCGCCAGCAGCCCTCCCCTGACAGGAGAGACCCAGTACTTC. This gives the protein CASSPPLTGETQYF.

V and J are TRBV5-1 and TRBJ2-1, with D hard to call. CDR3 length: 19 amino acids. Trimming stripped 4 bases from V and 1 base from J, with 24 bases between. Germline assignment: CDR1 SGHRS and CDR2 YFSETQ. For the CDR3, the DNA is TGCGCCAGCAGCGCATTCCGGGCCCACAACTTCGAGTCCTACAATGAGCAGTTCTTC. It translates to CASSAFRAHNFESYNEQFF. Variable domain in full (rest from reference TRBV5-1 and TRBJ2-1): KAGVTQTPRYLIKTRGQQVTLSCSPISGHRSVSWYQQTPGQGLQFLFEYFSETQRNKGNFPGRFSGRQFSNSRSEMNVSTLELGDSALYLCASSAFRAHNFESYNEQFFGPGTRLTVL.

A remark on this clonotype: A much more abundant neighbour one base away suggests this may be a read error. The gene calls are TRBV12-3 or TRBV12-4 and TRBJ1-2, with a weak D call TRBD1 (5 bases). V was clipped by 2 bases and J by 5 bases, with 12 bases between them. The CDR3 totals 14 residues. The CDR3 DNA sequence: TGTGCCAGCAGTTTAATGGGCAGGGCGTATGGCTACACCTTC. Its translation: CASSLMGRAYGYTF.

The J gene is TRBJ2-5, the V gene TRBV7-6; D is possibly TRBD1 or TRBD2 (5 bases each). The V gene's germline CDR1 is SGHVS and CDR2 FNYEAQ. V was cut by 5 bases and J by 4 bases, with 20 bases left in between. The CDR3 loop spans 16 amino acids. The CDR3 reads CASSPRVGDGGETQYF. DNA of the CDR3: TGTGCCAGCAGCCCCCGTGTGGGGGATGGAGGAGAGACCCAGTACTTC. Full variable domain (missing parts from reference TRBV7-6 and TRBJ2-5): GAGVSQSPRYKVTKRGQDVALRCDPISGHVSLYWYRQALGQGPEFLTYFNYEAQQDKSGLPNDRFSAERPEGSISTLTIQRTEQRDSAMYRCASSPRVGDGGETQYFGPGTRLLVL.

In the case of this clonotype: One junction end disagrees with the germline gene, perhaps due to a read error. The V and J genes are TRBV4-2 and TRBJ2-4; TRBD2 matches 10 bases. The length of the CDR3 is 19 residues. The germline CDR1 and CDR2 sequences are LGHNA and YNFKEQ. The CDR3 DNA sequence: TGTGCCAGCAGCCAAGTAACTAGCGGGGCCTCCCTAGCCAAAAACATTCGGTACTTC. Translation: CASSQVTSGASLAKNIRYF.

In this sample, this clonotype turned up once. V usage is TRBV20-1 and J usage is TRBJ1-1; D unresolved. CDR3 length: 13 amino acids. With 5 bases removed from V and 2 bases from J, the gap between germline ends came to 12 bases. Germline V CDR1 and CDR2: DFQATT, SNEGSKA (reference sequence). The CDR3 nucleotides are TGCAGTGCTCCTAATGCGGGTAACACTGAAGCTTTCTTT. As protein: CSAPNAGNTEAFF.

This sequence joins TRBV5-1 and TRBJ2-7; 12 bases are shared with TRBD2. Trimming removed 0 bases from V and 0 bases from J; junction bases left unmatched: 10. Per the germline V gene, CDR1 is SGHRS and CDR2 is YFSETQ. CDR3 length: 19 amino acids. CDR3 nucleotides: TGCGCCAGCAGCTTGGTGGTACTAGCGGGGGGACTTAGCTCCTACGAGCAGTACTTC. It yields the protein CASSLVVLAGGLSSYEQYF.

A few counts support this clonotype. V and J are TRBV2 and TRBJ1-6; 11 bases align to TRBD1. Germline CDR1 is SNHLY and CDR2 is FYNNEI. Trimming at V came to 9 bases and at J to 0 bases, leaving 4 bases not matched to a gene. This CDR3 contains 16 residues. The CDR3 here is CARDRGQGSYNSPLHF. The CDR3 coding sequence is TGTGCCAGGGACAGGGGGCAAGGCTCCTATAATTCACCCCTCCACTTT. Combining the CDR3 with reference TRBV2 and TRBJ1-6 gives the whole variable domain EPEVTQTPSHQVTQMGQEVILRCVPISNHLYFYWYRQILGQKVEFLVSFYNNEISEKSEIFDDQFSVERPDGSNFTLKIRSTKLEDSAMYFCARDRGQGSYNSPLHFGNGTRLTVT.

CDR3 coding DNA: TGCGCCAGCATGCTCAGGGATTGGGCCTACGAGCAGTACTTC. Its translation is CASMLRDWAYEQYF. The genes are TRBV4-1 and TRBJ2-5; D is possibly TRBD1 (5 bases). The J call may be wrong; the DNA end is better matched by TRBJ2-7. The CDR3 covers 14 residues. Germline V gene sequence: CDR1 MGHRA, CDR2 YSYEKL.

V gene TRBV10-3 combines with J gene TRBJ1-1, with 8 bases identical to TRBD1. The germline CDR1 and CDR2 sequences are ENHRY and SYGVKD. V lost 5 bases to trimming and J lost 3 bases; unmatched junction nucleotides: 5. The CDR3 is 14 residues long. The CDR3 is CAISQGAVYTEAFF. The CDR3 bases are TGTGCCATCAGTCAGGGGGCCGTATACACTGAAGCTTTCTTT.

The CDR3 loop reads CASSLMGSYQPQHF. The CDR3 DNA follows: TGTGCCAGCAGTTTAATGGGCAGTTATCAGCCCCAGCATTTT. The gene calls are TRBV12-3 or TRBV12-4 and TRBJ1-5; no firm D call. V was clipped by 2 bases and J by 5 bases, with 10 bases between them. The CDR3 spans 14 residues.

This clonotype was picked up a small number of times. The chain employs TRBV2 and TRBJ1-5, with D possibly matching TRBD1 (5 bases). CDR1 and CDR2 (germline): SNHLY, FYNNEI. The germline V and J ends were trimmed by 3 bases and 2 bases, with 8 bases remaining between them. CDR3 size: 14 residues. CDR3 coding DNA: TGTGCCAGCAGTGACGGCAGGGGCAATCAGCCCCAGCATTTT. This gives the protein CASSDGRGNQPQHF.

The chain recombines TRBV25-1 with TRBJ2-3, with 8 bases lining up with TRBD1. CDR1 is MGHDK, CDR2 SYGVNS, per germline. The V gene end was trimmed by 5 bases and the J gene end by 2 bases; junction bases not matched to a gene: 9. This CDR3 has 16 residues. The CDR3 DNA reads TGTGCCAGCAGTCCCGGACAGGGTTCTCCCACAGATACGCAGTATTTT. The encoded protein is CASSPGQGSPTDTQYF.

This clonotype occurred a few times. The chain combines TRBV6-5 with TRBJ2-1; 8 positions agree with TRBD1. Germline assignment: CDR1 MNHEY and CDR2 SVGAGI. This CDR3 has 16 amino acids. J was trimmed by 5 bases and V by 0 bases; bases with no gene match: 6. The CDR3 is CASSYSTGQGDNEQFF. CDR3 coding DNA: TGTGCCAGCAGTTACTCGACCGGACAGGGAGACAATGAGCAGTTCTTC.

This clonotype came up a few times. This chain uses TRBV6-2 or TRBV6-3 with TRBJ2-1; 13 bases map to TRBD2. The CDR3 sequence is 16 residues long. V lost 4 bases to trimming and J lost 8 bases; unmatched junction nucleotides: 8. Germline loops: CDR1 MNHEY, CDR2 SVGEGT. The CDR3, as DNA: TGTGCCAGCAGTTCCATGACTAGCGGGGGGTCGGATGAGCAGTTCTTC. This encodes CASSSMTSGGSDEQFF.

This clonotype was found a few times. V and J are TRBV20-1 and TRBJ2-7, with TRBD2 identical over 7 bases. J lost 0 bases, V lost 6 bases, and 8 bases had no gene match. The CDR3 consists of 14 residues. Germline V lookup: CDR1 DFQATT, CDR2 SNEGSKA (reference sequence). The CDR3 loop is CSALAAPSSYEQYF. The CDR3 nucleotides are TGCAGTGCCCTAGCGGCCCCCAGCTCCTACGAGCAGTACTTC.

This chain links TRBV20-1 with TRBJ1-2, with 7 positions matching TRBD1. V dropped 4 bases and J dropped 5; count of bases not matched to a gene: 10. The CDR3 length is 14 residues. CDR1 and CDR2 from the germline V gene are DFQATT and SNEGSKA (reference sequence). The CDR3 spells CSANVRDRLYGYTF. CDR3 DNA sequence: TGCAGTGCTAACGTTCGGGACAGATTATATGGCTACACCTTC.

This clonotype was seen only a few times. V gene TRBV7-2 combines with J gene TRBJ2-1; no definite D call. The V end was cut by 2 bases, the J end by 3 bases, with 14 bases between. Germline V gene sequence: CDR1 SGHTA, CDR2 FQGNSA. The CDR3 extends over 16 amino acids. The CDR3 is CASSLWIAAIYNEQFF. The DNA for the CDR3 is TGTGCCAGCAGCTTATGGATCGCCGCAATCTACAATGAGCAGTTCTTC.

The table lists this clonotype with a few counts. The chain joins TRBV20-1 to TRBJ2-5; 10 bases match TRBD1. Germline CDR1 reads DFQATT; CDR2 reads SNEGSKA (reference sequence). Losses at the gene ends were 5 bases for V and 4 bases for J; bases not matched to a gene: 4. CDR3 length: 13 residues. The CDR3 protein is CSAPDRGRETQYF. In nucleotides, the CDR3 is TGCAGTGCTCCTGACAGGGGGCGAGAGACCCAGTACTTC.

V usage is TRBV12-3 or TRBV12-4 and J usage is TRBJ2-7; no clear D. The CDR3 totals 14 residues. V lost 6 bases and J lost 2, with 14 bases in between. CDR3 nucleotide sequence: TGTGCCAGCAGCTCGCGACAAAGCCCCTACGAGCAGTACTTC. This encodes CASSSRQSPYEQYF.

The chain recombines TRBV24-1 with TRBJ2-1, with a tentative D call TRBD1 (6 bases). CDR1 and CDR2 from the germline V gene are KGHDR and SFDVKD. The CDR3 consists of 13 residues. V was trimmed by 6 bases and J by 4 bases, leaving 9 bases between them. The chain's CDR3 is CATSLDSYNEQFF. The CDR3 DNA is TGTGCCACCAGTCTGGACAGTTACAATGAGCAGTTCTTC.

The chain has TRBV7-2 and TRBJ2-5; 9 positions match TRBD1. Germline CDR1 is SGHTA and CDR2 is FQGNSA. V trimming: 3 bases; J trimming: 2 bases; junction bases outside the gene matches: 7. The CDR3 consists of 16 residues. The CDR3 DNA reads as TGTGCCAGCAGCTTTCGACAGGGGGGACAACAAGAGACCCAGTACTTC. This encodes CASSFRQGGQQETQYF.

In its sample, this clonotype was seen a few times. The chain uses TRBV5-1 and TRBJ2-2; TRBD1 matches 9 bases. The CDR3 loop spans 16 amino acids. The V gene's germline CDR1 is SGHRS and CDR2 YFSETQ. Trimming cost V 6 bases and J 0 bases; bases outside gene matches: 6. CDR3 DNA: TGCGCCAGCAAACCCGGGACAGGGACGAACACCGGGGAGCTGTTTTTT. Translated: CASKPGTGTNTGELFF.

The V call is TRBV29-1, the J call TRBJ2-7; weak D call: TRBD1 (6 bases). CDR3 length: 11 residues. With 5 bases removed from V and 3 bases from J, the gap between germline ends came to 8 bases. Germline V gene lookup returns CDR1 SQVTM and CDR2 ANQGSEA. The CDR3 bases are TGCAGCGTTCGCAGGGGCTACGAGCAGTACTTC. It encodes CSVRRGYEQYF.

Points on this clonotype: One end of the junction does not line up with germline, which may come from a read error. The rearrangement joins TRBV12-3 or TRBV12-4 to TRBJ2-3, with D unclear. The CDR3 covers 13 residues. CDR3 loop: CASSLARADTEYF. The CDR3 DNA sequence: TGTGCCAGCAGTTTAGCTAGAGCAGATACGGAGTATTTT.

Only a few counts were recorded for this clonotype. The J gene is TRBJ1-6, the V gene TRBV6-5; no clear D gene. The CDR3 has 14 residues. From germline, CDR1 is MNHEY and CDR2 SVGAGI. Trimming took off 0 bases at V and 7 bases at J, with 7 bases between the two ends. In DNA, the CDR3 is TGTGCCAGCAGTTACTCGTCCGAAAATTCACCCCTCCACTTT. Translated, it gives CASSYSSENSPLHF.